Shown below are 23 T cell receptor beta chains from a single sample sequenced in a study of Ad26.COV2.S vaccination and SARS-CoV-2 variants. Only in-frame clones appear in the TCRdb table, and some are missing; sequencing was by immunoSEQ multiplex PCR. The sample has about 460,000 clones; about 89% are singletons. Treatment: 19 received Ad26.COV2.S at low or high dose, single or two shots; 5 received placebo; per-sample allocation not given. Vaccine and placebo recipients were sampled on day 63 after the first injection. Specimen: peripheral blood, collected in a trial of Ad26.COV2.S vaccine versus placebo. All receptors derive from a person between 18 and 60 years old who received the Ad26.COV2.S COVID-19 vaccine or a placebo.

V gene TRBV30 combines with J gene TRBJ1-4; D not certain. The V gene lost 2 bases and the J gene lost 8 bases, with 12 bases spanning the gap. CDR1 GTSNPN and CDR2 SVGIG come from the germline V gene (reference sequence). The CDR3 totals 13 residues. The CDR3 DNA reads TGTGCCTGGAGTATGTTCTTTACCGAAAAACTGTTTTTT. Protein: CAWSMFFTEKLFF.

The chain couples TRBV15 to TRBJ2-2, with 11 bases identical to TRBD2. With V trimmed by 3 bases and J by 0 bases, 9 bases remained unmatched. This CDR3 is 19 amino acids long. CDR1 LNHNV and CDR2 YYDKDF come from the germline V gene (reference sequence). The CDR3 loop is CATSSHPLSGGANTGELFF. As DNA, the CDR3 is TGTGCCACCAGCAGCCACCCCCTTAGCGGGGGGGCGAACACCGGGGAGCTGTTTTTT.

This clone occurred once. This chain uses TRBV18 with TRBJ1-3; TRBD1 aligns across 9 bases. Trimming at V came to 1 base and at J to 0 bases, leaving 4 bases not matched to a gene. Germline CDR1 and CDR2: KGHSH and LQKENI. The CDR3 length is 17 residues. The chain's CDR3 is CASSPLGQGPSGNTIYF. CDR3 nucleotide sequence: TGTGCCAGCTCACCACTCGGACAGGGGCCCTCTGGAAACACCATATATTTT.

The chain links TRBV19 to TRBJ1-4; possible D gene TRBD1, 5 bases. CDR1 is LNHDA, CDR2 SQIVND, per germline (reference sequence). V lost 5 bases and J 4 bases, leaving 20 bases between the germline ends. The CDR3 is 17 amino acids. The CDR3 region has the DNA TGTGCCAGTAGTCCCCTCCATTCGGGGCCTTTTAATGAAAAACTGTTTTTT. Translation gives CASSPLHSGPFNEKLFF.

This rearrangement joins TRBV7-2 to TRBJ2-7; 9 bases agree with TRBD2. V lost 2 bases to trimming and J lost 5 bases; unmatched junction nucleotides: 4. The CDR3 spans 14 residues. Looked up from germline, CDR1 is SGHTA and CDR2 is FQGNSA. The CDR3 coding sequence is TGTGCCAGCAGCTTAAAGGGACTAGCCCACGAGCAGTACTTC. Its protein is CASSLKGLAHEQYF.

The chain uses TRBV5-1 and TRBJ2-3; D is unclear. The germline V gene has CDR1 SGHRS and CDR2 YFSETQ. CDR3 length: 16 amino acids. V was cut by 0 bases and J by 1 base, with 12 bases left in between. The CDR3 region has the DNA TGCGCCAGCAGCTTGGATCCGTTCCTGGGCACAGATACGCAGTATTTT. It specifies CASSLDPFLGTDTQYF.

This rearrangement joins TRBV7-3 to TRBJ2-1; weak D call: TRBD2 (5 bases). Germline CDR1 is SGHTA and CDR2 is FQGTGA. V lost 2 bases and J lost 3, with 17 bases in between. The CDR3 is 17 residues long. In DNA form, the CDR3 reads TGTGCCAGCAGCTTATATCCGCGGAGGCCCTACTACAATGAGCAGTTCTTC. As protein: CASSLYPRRPYYNEQFF.

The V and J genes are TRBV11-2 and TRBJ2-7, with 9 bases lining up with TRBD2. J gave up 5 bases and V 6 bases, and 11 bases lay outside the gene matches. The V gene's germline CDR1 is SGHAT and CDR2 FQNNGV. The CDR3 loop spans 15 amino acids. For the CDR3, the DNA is TGTGCCAGCAGTCTCCTTAGCGGGAGCCCCAACGAGCAGTACTTC. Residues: CASSLLSGSPNEQYF. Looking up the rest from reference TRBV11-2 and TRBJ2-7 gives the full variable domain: EAGVAQSPRYKIIEKRQSVAFWCNPISGHATLYWYQQILGQGPKLLIQFQNNGVVDDSQLPKDRFSAERLKGVDSTLKIQPAKLEDSAVYLCASSLLSGSPNEQYFGPGTRLTVT.

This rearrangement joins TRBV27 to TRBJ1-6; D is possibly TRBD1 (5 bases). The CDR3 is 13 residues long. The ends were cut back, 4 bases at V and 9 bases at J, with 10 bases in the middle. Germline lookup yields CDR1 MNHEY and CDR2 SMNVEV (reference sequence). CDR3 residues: CASSYTRASPLHF. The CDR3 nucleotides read TGTGCCAGCAGTTACACCAGGGCTTCACCCCTCCACTTT.

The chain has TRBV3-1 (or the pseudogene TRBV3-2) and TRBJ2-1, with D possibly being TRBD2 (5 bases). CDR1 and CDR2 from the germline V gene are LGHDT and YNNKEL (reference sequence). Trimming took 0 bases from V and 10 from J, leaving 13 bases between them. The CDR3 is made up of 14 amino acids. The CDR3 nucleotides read TGTGCCAGCAGCCAAGATAGGAGGTTGGGCGAGCAGTTCTTC. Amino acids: CASSQDRRLGEQFF.

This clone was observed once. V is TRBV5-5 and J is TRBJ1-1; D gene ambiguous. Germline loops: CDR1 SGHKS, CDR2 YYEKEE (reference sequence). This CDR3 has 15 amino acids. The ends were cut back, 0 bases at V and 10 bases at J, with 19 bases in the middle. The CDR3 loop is CASSLGSGRDTLAFF. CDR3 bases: TGTGCCAGCAGCTTGGGGTCAGGAAGGGATACCCTAGCTTTCTTT.

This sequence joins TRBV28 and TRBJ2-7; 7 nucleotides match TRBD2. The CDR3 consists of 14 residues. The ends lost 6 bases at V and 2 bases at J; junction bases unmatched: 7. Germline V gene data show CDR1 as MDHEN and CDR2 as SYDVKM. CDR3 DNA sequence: TGTGCCAGCAGACTCGGACTAGTTCCCTACGAGCAGTACTTC. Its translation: CASRLGLVPYEQYF.

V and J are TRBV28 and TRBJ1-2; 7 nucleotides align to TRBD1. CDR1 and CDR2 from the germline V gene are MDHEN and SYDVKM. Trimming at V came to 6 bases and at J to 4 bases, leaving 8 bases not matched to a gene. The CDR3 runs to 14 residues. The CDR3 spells CASRTIQGTYGYTF. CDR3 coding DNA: TGTGCCAGCAGGACTATACAGGGGACCTATGGCTACACCTTC.

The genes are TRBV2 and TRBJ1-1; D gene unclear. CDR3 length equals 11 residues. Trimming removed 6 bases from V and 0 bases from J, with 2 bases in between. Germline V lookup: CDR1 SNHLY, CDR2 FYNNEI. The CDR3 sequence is CASRMNTEAFF. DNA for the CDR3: TGTGCCAGCAGAATGAACACTGAAGCTTTCTTT.

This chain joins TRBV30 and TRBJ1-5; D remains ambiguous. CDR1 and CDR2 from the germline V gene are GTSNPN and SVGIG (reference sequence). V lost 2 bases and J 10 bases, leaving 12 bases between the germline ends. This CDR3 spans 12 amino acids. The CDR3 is CAWSSSGVPQHF. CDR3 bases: TGTGCCTGGAGTTCGTCCGGGGTACCCCAGCATTTT.

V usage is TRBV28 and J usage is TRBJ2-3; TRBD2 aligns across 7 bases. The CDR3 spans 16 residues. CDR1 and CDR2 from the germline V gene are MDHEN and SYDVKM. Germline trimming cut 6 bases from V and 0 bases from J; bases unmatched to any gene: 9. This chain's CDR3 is CASSPSGGISTDTQYF. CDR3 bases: TGTGCCAGCAGCCCCTCGGGGGGTATTAGCACAGATACGCAGTATTTT.

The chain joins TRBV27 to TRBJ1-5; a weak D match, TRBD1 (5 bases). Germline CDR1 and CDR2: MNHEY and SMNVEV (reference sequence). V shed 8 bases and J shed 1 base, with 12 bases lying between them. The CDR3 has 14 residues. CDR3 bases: TGTGCCAGCCAAGGCCAGGGCAGCAATCAGCCCCAGCATTTT. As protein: CASQGQGSNQPQHF.

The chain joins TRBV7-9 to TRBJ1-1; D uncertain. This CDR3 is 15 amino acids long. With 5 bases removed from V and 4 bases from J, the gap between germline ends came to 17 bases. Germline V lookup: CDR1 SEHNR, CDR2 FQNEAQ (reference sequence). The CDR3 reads CASSPQTLQATEAFF. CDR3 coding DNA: TGTGCCAGCAGCCCGCAGACTCTTCAGGCCACTGAAGCTTTCTTT.

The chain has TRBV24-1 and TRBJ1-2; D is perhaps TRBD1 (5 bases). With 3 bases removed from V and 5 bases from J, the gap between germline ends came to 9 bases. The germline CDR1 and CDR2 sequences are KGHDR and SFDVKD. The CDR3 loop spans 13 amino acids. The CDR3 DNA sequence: TGTGCCACCAGTGATCCCAGACAGTATGGCTACACCTTC. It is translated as CATSDPRQYGYTF.

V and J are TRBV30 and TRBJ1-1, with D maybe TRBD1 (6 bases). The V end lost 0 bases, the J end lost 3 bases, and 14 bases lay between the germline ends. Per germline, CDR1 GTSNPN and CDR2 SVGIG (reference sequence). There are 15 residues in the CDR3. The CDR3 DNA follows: TGTGCCTGGAGTGTCCCTCCTACAGGGTACACTGAAGCTTTCTTT. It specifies CAWSVPPTGYTEAFF.

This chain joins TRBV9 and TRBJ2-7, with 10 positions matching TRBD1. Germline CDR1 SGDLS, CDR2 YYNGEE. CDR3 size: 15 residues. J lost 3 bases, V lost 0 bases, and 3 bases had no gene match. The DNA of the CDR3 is TGTGCCAGCAGCGTAGGGGGACAGGGGAACTACGAGCAGTACTTC. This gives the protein CASSVGGQGNYEQYF. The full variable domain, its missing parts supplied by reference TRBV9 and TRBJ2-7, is DSGVTQTPKHLITATGQRVTLRCSPRSGDLSVYWYQQSLDQGLQFLIQYYNGEERAKGNILERFSAQQFPDLHSELNLSSLELGDSALYFCASSVGGQGNYEQYFGPGTRLTVT.

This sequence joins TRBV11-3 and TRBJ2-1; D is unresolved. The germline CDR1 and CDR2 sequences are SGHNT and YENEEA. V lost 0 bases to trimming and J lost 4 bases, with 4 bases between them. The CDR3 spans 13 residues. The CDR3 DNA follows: TGTGCCAGCAGCTTAGATCTTTACAATGAGCAGTTCTTC. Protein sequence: CASSLDLYNEQFF.

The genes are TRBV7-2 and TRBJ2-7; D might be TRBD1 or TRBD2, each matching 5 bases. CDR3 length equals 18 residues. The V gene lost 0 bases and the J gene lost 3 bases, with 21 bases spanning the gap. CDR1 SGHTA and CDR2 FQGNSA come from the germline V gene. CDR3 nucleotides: TGTGCCAGCAGCTTAGCGCCCCCAGGGCAGGGTGCGGGCTACGAGCAGTACTTC. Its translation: CASSLAPPGQGAGYEQYF.